A single sample is the source of the 8 T cell receptor beta chains below, sequenced in a study of shared clonotypes between healthy human individuals (dated by TCRdb to the early 2020s). To prepare the library, the immunoSEQ multiplex PCR assay was applied. Held by TCRdb, this immuneACCESS table contains in-frame sequences only and omits some clones. Under half of the omission traces to an unresolved V gene where checked; the cause of the rest is unknown. The table for this sample lists 2 million to 2.5 million clones; roughly 93% of them were counted only once. The top ten clones comprise about 0.34% of the sample. Material: naive CD4+ T cells from PBMCs. Per the publication, the cell subset or site label means: CD45RA+ positively selected. All receptors come from a man aged 18 to 29 in good health. Some clones in this sample may be carry-over from other donors' samples.

The chain has TRBV10-3 and TRBJ1-6; D gene ambiguous. This CDR3 is 17 amino acids long. Looked up from germline, CDR1 is ENHRY and CDR2 is SYGVKD. V dropped 2 bases and J dropped 5 bases, with 16 bases sitting between them. Here the CDR3 DNA reads TGTGCCATCAGTGAGAGAATGGATTTGTTTAATAATTCACCCCTCCACTTT. Translating gives CAISERMDLFNNSPLHF.

The chain employs TRBV5-6 and TRBJ2-7; D uncertain. The V gene lost 5 bases and the J gene lost 6 bases, with 9 bases spanning the gap. Germline V CDR1 and CDR2: SGHDT, YYEEEE. This CDR3 is 11 amino acids long. The CDR3 sequence is CASSISGEQYF. DNA of the CDR3: TGTGCCAGCAGTATAAGTGGCGAGCAGTACTTC.

V is TRBV13 and J is TRBJ1-4, with D unresolved. Trimming took off 1 base at V and 8 bases at J, with 11 bases between the two ends. The CDR3 contains 14 residues. The germline V gene encodes CDR1 PRHDT and CDR2 FYEKMQ (reference sequence). This CDR3 reads CASSLVAFAEKLFF. DNA of the CDR3: TGTGCCAGCAGCTTAGTAGCGTTCGCCGAAAAACTGTTTTTT. Full variable domain (remainder filled in from reference TRBV13 and TRBJ1-4): AAGVIQSPRHLIKEKRETATLKCYPIPRHDTVYWYQQGPGQDPQFLISFYEKMQSDKGSIPDRFSAQQFSDYHSELNMSSLELGDSALYFCASSLVAFAEKLFFGSGTQLSVL.

The J gene is TRBJ2-5, the V gene TRBV15; D uncertain. CDR3 size: 12 residues. The V gene's germline CDR1 is LNHNV and CDR2 YYDKDF (reference sequence). The V end was cut by 1 base, the J end by 9 bases, with 9 bases between. The CDR3 DNA follows: TGTGCCACCAGCAGAGGTGGTAGGGCCCAGTACTTC. It specifies CATSRGGRAQYF. The variable domain in full, completed from reference TRBV15 and TRBJ2-5, reads DAMVIQNPRYQVTQFGKPVTLSCSQTLNHNVMYWYQQKSSQAPKLLFHYYDKDFNNEADTPDNFQSRRPNTSFCFLDIRSPGLGDTAMYLCATSRGGRAQYFGPGTRLLVL.

V usage is TRBV19 and J usage is TRBJ1-4, with D uncertain. CDR1 LNHDA and CDR2 SQIVND come from the germline V gene (reference sequence). V was trimmed by 5 bases and J by 0 bases, leaving 10 bases between them. CDR3 length: 15 residues. The CDR3 DNA follows: TGTGCCAGTAGTCGAACCGCAGCAACTAATGAAAAACTGTTTTTT. Its protein product is CASSRTAATNEKLFF.

The J gene is TRBJ1-1, the V gene TRBV11-2; D call uncertain. The CDR3 sequence is 14 residues long. The germline V and J ends were trimmed by 3 bases and 4 bases, with 12 bases remaining between them. Per the germline V gene, CDR1 is SGHAT and CDR2 is FQNNGV. The CDR3 loop is CASSFAGWGTEAFF. For the CDR3, the DNA is TGTGCCAGCAGCTTCGCTGGTTGGGGCACTGAAGCTTTCTTT.

The chain couples TRBV9 to TRBJ2-5; TRBD2 matches 13 bases. The germline V gene encodes CDR1 SGDLS and CDR2 YYNGEE. The V and J ends lost 3 bases and 1 base, in that order; junction bases with no gene match: 3. The CDR3 has 16 residues. CDR3 in DNA: TGTGCCAGCAGCGCCGGACTAGCGGGAGCCCAAGAGACCCAGTACTTC. Translated: CASSAGLAGAQETQYF.

V usage is TRBV18 and J usage is TRBJ2-5, with D perhaps TRBD1 (6 bases). Germline assignment: CDR1 KGHSH and CDR2 LQKENI. This CDR3 has 15 amino acids. V dropped 0 bases and J dropped 7 bases, with 15 bases sitting between them. DNA of the CDR3: TGTGCCAGCTCACCACCCCGGTCAGGGGCGAGGACCCAGTACTTC. Translated, it gives CASSPPRSGARTQYF.